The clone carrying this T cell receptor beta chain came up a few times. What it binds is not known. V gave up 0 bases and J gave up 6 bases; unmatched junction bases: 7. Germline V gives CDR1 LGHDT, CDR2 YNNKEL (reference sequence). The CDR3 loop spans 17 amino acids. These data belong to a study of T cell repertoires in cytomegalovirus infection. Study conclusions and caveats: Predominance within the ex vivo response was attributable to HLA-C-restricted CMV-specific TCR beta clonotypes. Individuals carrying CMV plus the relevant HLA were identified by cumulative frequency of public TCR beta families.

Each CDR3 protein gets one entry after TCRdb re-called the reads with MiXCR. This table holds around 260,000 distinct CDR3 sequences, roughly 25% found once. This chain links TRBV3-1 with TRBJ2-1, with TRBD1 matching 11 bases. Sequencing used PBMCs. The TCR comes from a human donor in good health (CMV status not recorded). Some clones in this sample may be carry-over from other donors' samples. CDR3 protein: CASSQDLGTGGGNEQFF. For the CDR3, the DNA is TGTGCCAGCAGCCAAGATCTTGGGACAGGGGGTGGCAATGAGCAGTTCTTC.